This T cell receptor (beta chain) was recorded in a study of T cells in Graves' hyperthyroidism and ophthalmopathy. V lost 5 bases, J lost 10 bases, and 22 bases lay in between. Germline CDR1 and CDR2: SQVTM and ANQGSEA. This CDR3 is 14 amino acids long. The hyperthyroidism patients had all been newly diagnosed, and their disease duration was under 2 months. Their ages ranged from 18 to 65 years. RNA transcripts gave rise to amplified TCR beta CDR3 regions. First-round RT-PCR with HTBI primers amplified the TCR CDR3 region. TCRdb used MiXCR to reprocess the multiplex PCR reads, holding one entry per CDR3 protein. This sample yields approximately 270,000 distinct CDR3 sequences, of which roughly 14% are seen a single time; about an eighth belongs to the top ten. General study findings and limits: Most expanded thyroid clonotypes above 0.001 also appeared in blood.

This clonotype showed up many times. The antigen is undetermined. The specimen sequenced was blood. This TCR came from a woman in her thirties or forties with Graves' hyperthyroidism that later progressed to Graves' ophthalmopathy. The V and J genes are TRBV29-1 and TRBJ2-3; D may be TRBD1 or TRBD2 (5 bases each). The CDR3: CSVSPGPNERAQYF. In DNA form, the CDR3 reads TGCAGCGTTTCCCCGGGACCTAACGAACGGGCGCAGTATTTT.